This T cell receptor (beta chain) was sequenced for a study of T cell responses to AZD1222 COVID-19 vaccine. The repertoire was sequenced with immunoSEQ multiplex PCR; TCRdb's copy has only in-frame clones and lacks some. The data hold over 110,000 clones, with 70% to 90% observed a single time. CDR3 length: 15 residues. Deletions cut 0 bases from V and 7 bases from J, with 16 bases between. CDR1 is LGHNA, CDR2 YNFKEQ, per germline. Sequences were derived from peripheral blood, sampled on day 0 of AZD1222 vaccination. This clonotype was obtained from an adult in good health. V gene TRBV4-2 combines with J gene TRBJ2-7; D is unresolved. The CDR3 loop is CASSQERQSLLEQYF. The DNA for the CDR3 is TGTGCCAGCAGCCAAGAGAGGCAGAGCCTCTTAGAGCAGTACTTC.